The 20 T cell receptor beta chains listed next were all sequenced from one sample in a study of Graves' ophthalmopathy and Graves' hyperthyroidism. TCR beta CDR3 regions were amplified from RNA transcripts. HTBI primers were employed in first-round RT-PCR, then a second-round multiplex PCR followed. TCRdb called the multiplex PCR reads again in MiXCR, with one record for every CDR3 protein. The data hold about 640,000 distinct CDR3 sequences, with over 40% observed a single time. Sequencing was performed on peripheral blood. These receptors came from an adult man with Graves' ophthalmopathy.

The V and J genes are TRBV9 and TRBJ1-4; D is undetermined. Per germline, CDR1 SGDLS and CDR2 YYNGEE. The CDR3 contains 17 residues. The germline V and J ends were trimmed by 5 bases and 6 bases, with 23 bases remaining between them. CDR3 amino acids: CASSYAEEQKRDEKLFF. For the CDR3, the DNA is TGTGCCAGCAGTTACGCCGAGGAACAGAAAAGGGATGAAAAACTGTTTTTT.

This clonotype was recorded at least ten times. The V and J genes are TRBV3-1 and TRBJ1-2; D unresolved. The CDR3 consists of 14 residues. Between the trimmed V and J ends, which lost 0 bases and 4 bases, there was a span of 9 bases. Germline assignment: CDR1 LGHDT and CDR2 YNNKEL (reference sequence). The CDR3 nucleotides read TGTGCCAGCAGCCAAGATGGGAACCCCTATGGCTACACCTTC. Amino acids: CASSQDGNPYGYTF.

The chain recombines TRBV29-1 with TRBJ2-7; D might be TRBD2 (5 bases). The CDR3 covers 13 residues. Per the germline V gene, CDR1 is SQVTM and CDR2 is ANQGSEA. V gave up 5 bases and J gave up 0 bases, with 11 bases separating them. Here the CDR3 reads CSVSEGSSYEQYF. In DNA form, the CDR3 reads TGCAGCGTTTCGGAAGGGAGCTCCTACGAGCAGTACTTC.

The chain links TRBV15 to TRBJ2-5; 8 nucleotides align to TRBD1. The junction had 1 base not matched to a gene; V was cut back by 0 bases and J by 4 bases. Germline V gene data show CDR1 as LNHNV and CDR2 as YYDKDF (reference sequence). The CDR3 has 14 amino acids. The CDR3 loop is CATSRDGQGETQYF. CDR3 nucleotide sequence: TGTGCCACCAGCAGAGATGGACAGGGAGAGACCCAGTACTTC.

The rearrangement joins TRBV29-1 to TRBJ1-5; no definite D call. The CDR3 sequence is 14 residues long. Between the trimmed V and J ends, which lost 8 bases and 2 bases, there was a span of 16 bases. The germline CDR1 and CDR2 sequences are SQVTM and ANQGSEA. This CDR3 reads CSSPDGFGNQPQHF. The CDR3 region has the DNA TGCAGCTCCCCCGACGGGTTCGGCAATCAGCCCCAGCATTTT.

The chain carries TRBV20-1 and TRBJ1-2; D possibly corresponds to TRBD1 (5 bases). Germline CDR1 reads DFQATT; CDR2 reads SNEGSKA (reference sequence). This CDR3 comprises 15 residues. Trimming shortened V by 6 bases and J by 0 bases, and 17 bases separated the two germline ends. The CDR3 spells CSASRRGGANYGYTF. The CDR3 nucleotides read TGCAGTGCCAGCAGGAGAGGAGGGGCTAACTATGGCTACACCTTC.

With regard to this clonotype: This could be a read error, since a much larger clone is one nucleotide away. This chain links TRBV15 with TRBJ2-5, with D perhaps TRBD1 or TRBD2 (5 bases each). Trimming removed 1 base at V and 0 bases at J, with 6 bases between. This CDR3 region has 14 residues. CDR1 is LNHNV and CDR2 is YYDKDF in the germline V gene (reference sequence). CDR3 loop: CATSRAGHQETQYF. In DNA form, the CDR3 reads TGTGCCACCAGCAGAGCGGGGCACCAAGAGACCCAGTACTTC.

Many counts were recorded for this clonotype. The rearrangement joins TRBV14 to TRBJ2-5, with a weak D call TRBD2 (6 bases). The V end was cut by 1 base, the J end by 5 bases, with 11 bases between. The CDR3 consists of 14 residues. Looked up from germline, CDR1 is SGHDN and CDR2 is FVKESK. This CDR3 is CASSQVLSGETQYF. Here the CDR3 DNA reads TGTGCCAGCAGCCAAGTTCTGAGCGGGGAGACCCAGTACTTC. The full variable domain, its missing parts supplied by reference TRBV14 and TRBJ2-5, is EAGVTQFPSHSVIEKGQTVTLRCDPISGHDNLYWYRRVMGKEIKFLLHFVKESKQDESGMPNNRFLAERTGGTYSTLKVQPAELEDSGVYFCASSQVLSGETQYFGPGTRLLVL.

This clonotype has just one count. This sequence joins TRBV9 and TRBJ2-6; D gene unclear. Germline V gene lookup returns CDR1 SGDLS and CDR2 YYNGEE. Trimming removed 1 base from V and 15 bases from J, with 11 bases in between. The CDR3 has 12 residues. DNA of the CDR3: TGTGCCAGCAGCGTAAGTCAATTCGCCCTGACTTTC. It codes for CASSVSQFALTF. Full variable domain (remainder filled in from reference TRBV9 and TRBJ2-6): DSGVTQTPKHLITATGQRVTLRCSPRSGDLSVYWYQQSLDQGLQFLIQYYNGEERAKGNILERFSAQQFPDLHSELNLSSLELGDSALYFCASSVSQFALTFGAGSRLTVL.

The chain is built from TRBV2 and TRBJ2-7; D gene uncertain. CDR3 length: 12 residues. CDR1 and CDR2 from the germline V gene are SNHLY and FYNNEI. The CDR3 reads CASSEVRRWVNV. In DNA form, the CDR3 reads TGTGCCAGCAGTGAAGTACGGCGATGGGTTAACGTC.

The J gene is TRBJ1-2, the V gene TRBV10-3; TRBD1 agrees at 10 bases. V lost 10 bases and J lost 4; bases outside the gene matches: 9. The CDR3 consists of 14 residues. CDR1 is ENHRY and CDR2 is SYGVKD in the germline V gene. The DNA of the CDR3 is TGTGCCAGCAGGCCGGGACAGGGGAGCTATGGCTACACCTTC. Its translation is CASRPGQGSYGYTF.

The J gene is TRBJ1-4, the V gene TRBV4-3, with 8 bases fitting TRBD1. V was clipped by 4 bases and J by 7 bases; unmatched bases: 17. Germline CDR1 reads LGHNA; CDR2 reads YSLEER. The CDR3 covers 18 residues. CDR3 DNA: TGCGCCAGCAGCCGGAAGCGGGGCCCGTCAGGGGGCTCTGAAAAACTGTTTTTT. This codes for CASSRKRGPSGGSEKLFF.

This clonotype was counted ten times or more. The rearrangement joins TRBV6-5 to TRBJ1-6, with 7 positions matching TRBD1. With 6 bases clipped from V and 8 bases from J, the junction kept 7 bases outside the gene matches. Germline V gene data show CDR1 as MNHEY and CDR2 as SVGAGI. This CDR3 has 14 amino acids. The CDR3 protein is CASRNGDRYSPLHF. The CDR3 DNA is TGTGCCAGCAGAAATGGGGACAGATATTCACCCCTCCACTTT.

Written as DNA, the CDR3 is TGCAGTGCTAGTGGTTTGAACCCCTACGAGCAGTACTTC. Its translation is CSASGLNPYEQYF. The chain recombines TRBV29-1 with TRBJ2-7; D not resolved. The CDR3 loop spans 13 amino acids. From germline, CDR1 is SQVTM and CDR2 ANQGSEA.

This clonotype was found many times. The chain's CDR3 is CASSLLSGGEAFF. DNA for the CDR3: TGTGCCAGCAGCTTATTATCAGGTGGTGAAGCTTTCTTT. The rearrangement joins TRBV7-9 to TRBJ1-1, with unresolved D. Germline V gene sequence: CDR1 SEHNR, CDR2 FQNEAQ (reference sequence). The V gene lost 2 bases and the J gene lost 7 bases, with 11 bases spanning the gap. The CDR3 contains 13 residues.

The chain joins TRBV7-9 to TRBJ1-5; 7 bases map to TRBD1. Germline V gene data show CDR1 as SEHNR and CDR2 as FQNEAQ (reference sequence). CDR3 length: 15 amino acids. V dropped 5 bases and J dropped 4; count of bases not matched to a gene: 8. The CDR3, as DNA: TGTGCCAGCAGCGAAGGGGGCGCGGGGAATCAGCCCCAGCATTTT. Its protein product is CASSEGGAGNQPQHF. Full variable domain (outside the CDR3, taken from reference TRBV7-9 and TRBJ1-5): DTGVSQNPRHKITKRGQNVTFRCDPISEHNRLYWYRQTLGQGPEFLTYFQNEAQLEKSRLLSDRFSAERPKGSFSTLEIQRTEQGDSAMYLCASSEGGAGNQPQHFGDGTRLSIL.

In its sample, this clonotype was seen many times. The CDR3 DNA reads TGTGCCAGTAGTATTGAAGGGATCAATCAGCCCCAGCATTTT. It encodes CASSIEGINQPQHF. This chain uses TRBV19 with TRBJ1-5; D unresolved. The CDR3 contains 14 residues. Looked up from germline, CDR1 is LNHDA and CDR2 is SQIVND (reference sequence). V lost 3 bases and J 3 bases, leaving 9 bases between the germline ends.

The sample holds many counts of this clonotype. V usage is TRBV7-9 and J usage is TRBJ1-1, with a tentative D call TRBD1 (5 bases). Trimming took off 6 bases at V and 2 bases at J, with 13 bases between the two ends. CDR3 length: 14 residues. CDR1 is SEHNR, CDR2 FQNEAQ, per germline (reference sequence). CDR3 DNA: TGTGCCAGCAGTCCCATCAGGGATAACACTGAAGCTTTCTTT. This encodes CASSPIRDNTEAFF.

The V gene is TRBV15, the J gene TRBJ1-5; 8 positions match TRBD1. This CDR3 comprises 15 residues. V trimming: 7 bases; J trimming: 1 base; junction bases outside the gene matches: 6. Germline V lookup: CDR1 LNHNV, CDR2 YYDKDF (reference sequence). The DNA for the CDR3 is TGTGCCACCACCGGTGACAGGGGCAGCAATCAGCCCCAGCATTTT. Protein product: CATTGDRGSNQPQHF.

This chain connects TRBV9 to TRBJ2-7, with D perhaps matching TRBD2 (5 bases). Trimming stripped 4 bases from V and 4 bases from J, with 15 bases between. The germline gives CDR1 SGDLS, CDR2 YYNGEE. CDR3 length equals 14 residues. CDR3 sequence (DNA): TGTGCCAGCAGCCCAGAGGGCGGGCCTTACGAGCAGTACTTC. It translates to CASSPEGGPYEQYF.